This is a list of T cell receptor beta chains from one sample in a study of T cell responses to AZD1222 COVID-19 vaccine. Sequencing used immunoSEQ multiplex PCR; TCRdb keeps in-frame clones, though not all of them. The sample contains 180,000 or so clones, 92% of which appear only once. The sample in question was peripheral blood, obtained 28 days after the second AZD1222 dose. The receptors originated from an adult who received the AZD1222 COVID-19 vaccine. CDR3s include the opening cysteine and the closing phenylalanine or tryptophan. D genes are given only for firm matches. For some rows the clone size is stated as once, few or many, or as a class when expanded; others skip it.

>.|TRBV10-3|TRBD1|TRBJ1-5
TGTGCCACTTCAACAGGGGAAAGCAATCAGCCCCAGCATTTT
CATSTGESNQPQHF
>.|TRBV6-2/TRBV6-3|.|TRBJ1-5
TGTGCCAGCAGTTACGATACCCTAAGCAATCAGCCCCAGCATTTT
CASSYDTLSNQPQHF
>.|TRBV7-9|TRBD1|TRBJ1-3
TGTGCCAGCAGCGAACCGGGACAGGGGAGCTCTGGAAACACCATATATTTT
CASSEPGQGSSGNTIYF
>.|TRBV7-2|.|TRBJ2-1
TGTGCCAGCAGCTTAGGCGGGGTAACCTACAATGAGCAGTTCTTC
CASSLGGVTYNEQFF
>.|TRBV30|.|TRBJ1-1
TGTGCCTGGAGTAGCGAGACCAATGAAGCTTTCTTT
CAWSSETNEAFF
>.|TRBV28|.|TRBJ1-2
TGTGCCAGCATAGGAGATAACTATGGCTACACCTTC
CASIGDNYGYTF
>.|TRBV6-2/TRBV6-3|.|TRBJ2-7
TGTGCCAGCAGTTACTCGGAGAGCCACGAGCAGTACTTC
CASSYSESHEQYF
>.|TRBV19|.|TRBJ2-3
TGTGCCAGTAGCACACTAGGACGCACAGATACGCAGTATTTT
CASSTLGRTDTQYF
>.|TRBV19|.|TRBJ2-7
TGTGCCAGTAGTCAACCAGGGAGAGGCGAGCAGTACTTC
CASSQPGRGEQYF
>once|TRBV7-9|.|TRBJ1-1
TGTGCCAGCAGCTTAGGGGCACAGGGAGAAGCTTTCTTT
CASSLGAQGEAFF
>.|TRBV29-1|.|TRBJ2-1
TGCAGCGTTGAAGATGAGATAACCTACAATGAGCAGTTCTTC
CSVEDEITYNEQFF
>.|TRBV5-1|TRBD1|TRBJ1-6
TGCGCCAGCAGCCCAGGACAGGGAGGGCTACCCCTCCACTTT
CASSPGQGGLPLHF
>once|TRBV19|TRBD2|TRBJ2-1
TGTGCCAGTAGTAGGCGGGAGGTCTACAATGAGCAGTTCTTC
CASSRREVYNEQFF
>.|TRBV18|TRBD2|TRBJ2-5
TGTGCCAGCTCACCACCAAGGCGGGAGGTGGCTACTGAGACCCAGTACTTC
CASSPPRREVATETQYF
>.|TRBV29-1|.|TRBJ1-2
TGCAGCGTTGATAGCGGAAAGGATGGCTACACCTTC
CSVDSGKDGYTF
>.|TRBV4-2|TRBD1|TRBJ1-1
TGTGCCAGCAGCCAAGCAGGGGGATGGGGGACTGAAGCTTTCTTT
CASSQAGGWGTEAFF
>.|TRBV7-2|.|TRBJ2-5
TGTGCCAGCAGCATCCTCCTCCAAGAGACCCAGTACTTC
CASSILLQETQYF
>.|TRBV25-1|TRBD1|TRBJ2-1
TGTGCCACTCGACAGGGCGGTACCTACAATGAGCAGTTCTTC
CATRQGGTYNEQFF
>.|TRBV7-6|.|TRBJ2-1
TGTGCCAGCAGCTCAACAGGGAGATTGAACAATGAGCAGTTCTTC
CASSSTGRLNNEQFF
>.|TRBV5-5|.|TRBJ1-1
TGTGCCAGCAGCTTGGGAGCTGTAGCTGAAGCTTTCTTT
CASSLGAVAEAFF
>.|TRBV9|.|TRBJ1-3
TGTGCCAGCAGCCCCCATCCCTCTGGAAACACCATATATTTT
CASSPHPSGNTIYF
>.|TRBV6-2/TRBV6-3|.|TRBJ1-1
TGTGCCAGCAGTTACCAGGGAAGCGGCACTGAAGCTTTCTTT
CASSYQGSGTEAFF
>.|TRBV3-1/TRBV3-2|.|TRBJ2-1
TGTGCCAGCAGCCAAGCGGGGGCCGGGGATGAGCAGTTCTTC
CASSQAGAGDEQFF
>.|TRBV4-1|.|TRBJ1-2
TGCGCCAGCAGCGTCAGTGGCTATGGCTACACCTTC
CASSVSGYGYTF
>.|TRBV7-3|.|TRBJ2-1
TGTGCCAGCAGCTTAAGTCTCGGGGGCCCAAGCTCCTACAATGAGCAGTTCTTC
CASSLSLGGPSSYNEQFF
>.|TRBV18|TRBD1|TRBJ2-2
TGTGCCAGCTCACCACCTGGGACAGGGTCATACGGGGAGCTGTTTTTT
CASSPPGTGSYGELFF
>.|TRBV19|TRBD2|TRBJ2-7
TGTGCCAGTAGTTCCCGACTAGCGAGCGAGCAGTACTTC
CASSSRLASEQYF
>.|TRBV5-1|.|TRBJ2-2
TGCGCCAGCAGCTTGGGACAGTACTATGGAACCACCGGGGAGCTGTTTTTT
CASSLGQYYGTTGELFF
>.|TRBV28|.|TRBJ1-2
TGTGCCAGCAGCACTAATCACTATGGCTACACCTTC
CASSTNHYGYTF
>few|TRBV5-4|TRBD2|TRBJ2-1
TGTGCCAGCAGCGCGACTAGCGGGGGGGACAATGAGCAGTTCTTC
CASSATSGGDNEQFF
>.|TRBV6-6|TRBD1|TRBJ2-7
TGTGCCAGCAGACAACCGGGACAGGGGGGCCACGAGCAGTACTTC
CASRQPGQGGHEQYF
>.|TRBV2|.|TRBJ1-2
TGTGCCAGCAGTGGACAGGCCCACTATGGCTACACCTTC
CASSGQAHYGYTF
>.|TRBV5-1|.|TRBJ2-5
TGCGCCAGCAGCTTCCCCCCTTCGGGAAGGGAGACCCAGTACTTC
CASSFPPSGRETQYF
>once|TRBV6-5|.|TRBJ1-6
TGTGCCAGCAGAGAGACGGTTAATTCACCCCTCCACTTT
CASRETVNSPLHF
>once|TRBV9|.|TRBJ2-2
TGTGCCAGCAGCGCCTCAGGGAAGGGCGGGGAGCTGTTTTTT
CASSASGKGGELFF
>.|TRBV18|TRBD2|TRBJ2-1
TGTGCCAGCTCACCGTCGCTAGCGGGGGGGGACAATGAGCAGTTCTTC
CASSPSLAGGDNEQFF
>.|TRBV7-2|.|TRBJ2-7
TGTGCCAGCAGCTTATTAAACGGGGAAGGAGAGCAGTACTTC
CASSLLNGEGEQYF
>.|TRBV24-1|.|TRBJ2-1
TGTGCCACCAGTGATCTGGCAGTGCAGTTCTTC
CATSDLAVQFF
>once|TRBV20-1|.|TRBJ2-3
TGCAGTGCTAGTCCCCGAGGTGGAGGTTCAGATACGCAGTATTTT
CSASPRGGGSDTQYF
>.|TRBV28|.|TRBJ1-3
TGTGCCAGCAGGCGGGACGGTGTGCGAAACACCATATATTTT
CASRRDGVRNTIYF
>few|TRBV4-1|TRBD1|TRBJ2-7
TGCGCCAGCAGCCAGGGCCCAGGGGGTAGCTACGAGCAGTACTTC
CASSQGPGGSYEQYF
>.|TRBV7-9|.|TRBJ1-2
TGTGCCAGCAGCTTACCCGGGGGTTATGGCTACACCTTC
CASSLPGGYGYTF
>.|TRBV5-5|.|TRBJ1-4
TGTGCCAGCAGCTTGGGCGCTCGGGAAAAACTGTTTTTT
CASSLGAREKLFF
>.|TRBV7-9|.|TRBJ1-1
TGTGCCAGCAGCCTAGTAGAGACAGCTACAAACACTGAAGCTTTCTTT
CASSLVETATNTEAFF
>.|TRBV29-1|TRBD1|TRBJ1-2
TGCAGCGGGCGGGACAGGGTCTATGGCTACACCTTC
CSGRDRVYGYTF
>.|TRBV6-5|.|TRBJ1-2
TGTGCCAGCAGTTACTCAGGTTACCGTAACTATGGCTACACCTTC
CASSYSGYRNYGYTF
>.|TRBV5-4|TRBD1|TRBJ1-6
TGTGCCAGCAGCCAGGGACAGGGAGTTTATTCACCCCTCCACTTT
CASSQGQGVYSPLHF
>.|TRBV7-9|.|TRBJ1-2
TGTGCCAGCAGCCCTATTACGGGAGGCTACACCTTC
CASSPITGGYTF
>.|TRBV6-5|.|TRBJ1-6
TGTGCCAGCAGTTACTACGGTTCACCCCTCCACTTT
CASSYYGSPLHF
>.|TRBV11-2|.|TRBJ1-1
TGTGCCAGCAGCTTTGGGGCGGGTCGGGTGACTGAAGCTTTCTTT
CASSFGAGRVTEAFF
>.|TRBV19|.|TRBJ1-2
TGTGCCAGTAAACATCGGTGGGGGGCGCAGGGCTATGGCTACACCTTC
CASKHRWGAQGYGYTF
>once|TRBV5-5|.|TRBJ2-5
TGTGCCAGCAGGCCGGCGGGTGGCCAAGAGACCCAGTACTTC
CASRPAGGQETQYF
>.|TRBV7-9|.|TRBJ2-7
TGTGCCAGCAGCTTGGCAGGGACCTACGAGCAGTACTTC
CASSLAGTYEQYF
>once|TRBV4-2|.|TRBJ1-1
TGTGCCAGCAGCCAAGAAAGGTTAACGGGCACCGGCACTGAAGCTTTCTTT
CASSQERLTGTGTEAFF
>.|TRBV28|.|TRBJ2-6
TGTGCCAGCAGTTTGATCGGGGTGCGGACCAACTCTGGGGCCAACGTCCTGACTTTC
CASSLIGVRTNSGANVLTF